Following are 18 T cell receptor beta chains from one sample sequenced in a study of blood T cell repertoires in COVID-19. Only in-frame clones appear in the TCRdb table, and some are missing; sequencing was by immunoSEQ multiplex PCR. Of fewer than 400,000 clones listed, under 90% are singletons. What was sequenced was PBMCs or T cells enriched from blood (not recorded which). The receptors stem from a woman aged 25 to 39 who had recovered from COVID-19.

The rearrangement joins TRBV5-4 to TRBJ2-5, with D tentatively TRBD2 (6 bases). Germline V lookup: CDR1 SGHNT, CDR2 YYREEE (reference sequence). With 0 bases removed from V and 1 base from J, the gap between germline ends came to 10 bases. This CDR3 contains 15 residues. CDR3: CASSLAVTSQETQYF. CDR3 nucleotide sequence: TGTGCCAGCAGCTTGGCCGTGACTAGCCAAGAGACCCAGTACTTC.

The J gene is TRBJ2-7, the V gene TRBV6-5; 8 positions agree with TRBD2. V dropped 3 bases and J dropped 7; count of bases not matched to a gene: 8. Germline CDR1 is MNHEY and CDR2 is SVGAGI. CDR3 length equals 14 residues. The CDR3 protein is CASSYPGGEAEQYF. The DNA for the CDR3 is TGTGCCAGCAGTTATCCCGGGGGGGAGGCGGAGCAGTACTTC.

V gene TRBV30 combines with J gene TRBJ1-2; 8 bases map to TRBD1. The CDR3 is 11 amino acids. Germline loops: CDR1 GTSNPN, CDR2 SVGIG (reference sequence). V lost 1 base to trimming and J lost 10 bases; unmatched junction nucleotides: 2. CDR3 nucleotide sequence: TGTGCCTGGAGTGGACAGGGGAACTACACCTTC. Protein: CAWSGQGNYTF.

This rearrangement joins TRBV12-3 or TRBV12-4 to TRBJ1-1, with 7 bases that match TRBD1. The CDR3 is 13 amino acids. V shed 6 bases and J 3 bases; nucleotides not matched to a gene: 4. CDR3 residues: CASRRDSHTEAFF. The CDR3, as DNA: TGTGCCAGCAGACGGGACAGCCACACTGAAGCTTTCTTT.

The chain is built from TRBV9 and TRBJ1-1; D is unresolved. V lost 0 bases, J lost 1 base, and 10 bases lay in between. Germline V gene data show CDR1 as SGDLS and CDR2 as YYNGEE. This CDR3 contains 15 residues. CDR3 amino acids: CASSVESTANTEAFF. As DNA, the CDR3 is TGTGCCAGCAGCGTAGAATCCACTGCGAACACTGAAGCTTTCTTT. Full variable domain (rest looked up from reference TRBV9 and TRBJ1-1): DSGVTQTPKHLITATGQRVTLRCSPRSGDLSVYWYQQSLDQGLQFLIQYYNGEERAKGNILERFSAQQFPDLHSELNLSSLELGDSALYFCASSVESTANTEAFFGQGTRLTVV.

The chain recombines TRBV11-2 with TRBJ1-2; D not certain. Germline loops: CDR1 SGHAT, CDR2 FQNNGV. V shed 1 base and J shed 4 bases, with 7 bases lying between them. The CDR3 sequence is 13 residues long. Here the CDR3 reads CASSLGAGYGYTF. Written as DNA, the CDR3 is TGTGCCAGCAGCTTAGGGGCCGGCTATGGCTACACCTTC.

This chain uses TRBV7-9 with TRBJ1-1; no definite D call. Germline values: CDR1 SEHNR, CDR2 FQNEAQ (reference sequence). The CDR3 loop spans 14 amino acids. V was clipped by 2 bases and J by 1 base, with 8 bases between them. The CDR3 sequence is CASSLMVGNTEAFF. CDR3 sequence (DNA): TGTGCCAGCAGCTTAATGGTCGGGAACACTGAAGCTTTCTTT.

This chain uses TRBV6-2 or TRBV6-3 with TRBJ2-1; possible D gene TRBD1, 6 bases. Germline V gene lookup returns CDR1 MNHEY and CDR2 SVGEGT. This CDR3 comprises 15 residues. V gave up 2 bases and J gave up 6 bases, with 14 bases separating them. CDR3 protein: CASSYHATGPNEQFF. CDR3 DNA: TGTGCCAGCAGTTACCATGCGACAGGCCCCAATGAGCAGTTCTTC.

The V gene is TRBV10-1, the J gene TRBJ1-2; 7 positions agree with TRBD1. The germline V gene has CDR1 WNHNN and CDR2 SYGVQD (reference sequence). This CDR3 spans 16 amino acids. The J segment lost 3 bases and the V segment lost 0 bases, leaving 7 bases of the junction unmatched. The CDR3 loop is CASSESEDRTYYGYTF. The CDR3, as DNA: TGCGCCAGCAGTGAGTCAGAGGACAGGACTTACTATGGCTACACCTTC.

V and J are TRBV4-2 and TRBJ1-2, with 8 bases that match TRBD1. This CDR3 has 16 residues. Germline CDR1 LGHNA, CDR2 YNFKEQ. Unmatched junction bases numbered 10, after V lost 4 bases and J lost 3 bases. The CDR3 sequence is CASSLDGQGEDYGYTF. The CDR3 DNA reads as TGTGCCAGCAGCCTCGATGGACAGGGAGAAGACTATGGCTACACCTTC.

The CDR3 reads CASSVDNRPHSGNTIYF. CDR3 sequence (DNA): TGTGCCAGCAGCGTAGACAACAGGCCCCACTCTGGAAACACCATATATTTT. The genes are TRBV9 and TRBJ1-3; D may be TRBD1 (5 bases). The CDR3 consists of 17 residues. Per germline, CDR1 SGDLS and CDR2 YYNGEE. The V and J ends lost 0 bases and 0 bases respectively, with 13 bases between them.

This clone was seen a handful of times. The CDR3 nucleotides are TGTGCCAGCAGCTTAGATGGCGGCACTGGAAACACCATATATTTT. Its protein product is CASSLDGGTGNTIYF. The chain couples TRBV11-3 to TRBJ1-3; D is unclear. The germline V and J ends were trimmed by 0 bases and 2 bases, with 8 bases remaining between them. This CDR3 comprises 15 residues. Germline V gene sequence: CDR1 SGHNT, CDR2 YENEEA.

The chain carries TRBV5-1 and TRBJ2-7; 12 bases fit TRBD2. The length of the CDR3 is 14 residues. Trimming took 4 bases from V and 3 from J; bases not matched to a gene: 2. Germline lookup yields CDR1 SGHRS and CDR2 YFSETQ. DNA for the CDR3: TGCGCCAGCAGCCCGACTAGCGGGAGCTACGAGCAGTACTTC. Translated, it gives CASSPTSGSYEQYF.

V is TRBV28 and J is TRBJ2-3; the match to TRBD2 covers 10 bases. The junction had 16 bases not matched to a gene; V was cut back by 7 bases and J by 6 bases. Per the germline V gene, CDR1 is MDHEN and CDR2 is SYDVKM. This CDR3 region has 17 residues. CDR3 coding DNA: TGTGCCAGCAAAGCCCAGAGCGGGAGGGCTGTTGGCGATACGCAGTATTTT. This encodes CASKAQSGRAVGDTQYF. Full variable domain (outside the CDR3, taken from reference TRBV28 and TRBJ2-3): DVKVTQSSRYLVKRTGEKVFLECVQDMDHENMFWYRQDPGLGLRLIYFSYDVKMKEKGDIPEGYSVSREKKERFSLILESASTNQTSMYLCASKAQSGRAVGDTQYFGPGTRLTVL.

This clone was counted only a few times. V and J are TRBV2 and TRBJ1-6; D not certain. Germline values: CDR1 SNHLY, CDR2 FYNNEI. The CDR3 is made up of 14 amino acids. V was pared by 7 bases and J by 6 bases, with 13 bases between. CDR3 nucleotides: TGTGCCAGCAAGAGGGAGGGCAGTAATTCACCCCTCCACTTT. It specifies CASKREGSNSPLHF.

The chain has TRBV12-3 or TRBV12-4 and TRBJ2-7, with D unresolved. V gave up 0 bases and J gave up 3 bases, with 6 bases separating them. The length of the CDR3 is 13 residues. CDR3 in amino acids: CASSLAPDYEQYF. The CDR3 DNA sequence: TGTGCCAGCAGTTTAGCTCCAGACTACGAGCAGTACTTC.

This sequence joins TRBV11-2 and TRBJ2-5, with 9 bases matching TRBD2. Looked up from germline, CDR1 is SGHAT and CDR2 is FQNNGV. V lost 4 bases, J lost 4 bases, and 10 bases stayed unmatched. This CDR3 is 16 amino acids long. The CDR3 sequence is CASSWRGSGGLETQYF. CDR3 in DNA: TGTGCCAGCAGCTGGCGGGGTAGCGGGGGCCTAGAGACCCAGTACTTC.

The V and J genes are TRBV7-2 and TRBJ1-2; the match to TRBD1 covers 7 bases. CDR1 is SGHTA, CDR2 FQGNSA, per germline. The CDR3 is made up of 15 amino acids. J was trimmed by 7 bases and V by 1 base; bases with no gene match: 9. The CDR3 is CASSLVRQGLGGYTF. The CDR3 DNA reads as TGTGCCAGCAGCTTAGTGAGACAGGGACTGGGTGGCTACACCTTC.